A single sample is the source of the 2 T cell receptor beta chains below, sequenced in a study of T cell repertoires in cytomegalovirus infection. TCRdb itself ran the reads through MiXCR, one entry per CDR3 protein. The sample shows some 300,000 distinct CDR3 sequences, about 9.1% of them seen only once. Sample: PBMCs. These receptors came from a human donor in good health (CMV status not recorded). Some clones in this sample may be carry-over from other donors' samples.

The V call is TRBV28, the J call TRBJ1-1, with D maybe TRBD1 (6 bases). Germline CDR1 reads MDHEN; CDR2 reads SYDVKM. The V and J ends lost 1 base and 1 base respectively, with 16 bases between them. The CDR3 loop spans 17 amino acids. CDR3 residues: CASSLFLRDKRNTEAFF. The DNA for the CDR3 is TGTGCCAGCAGTTTATTCTTACGGGACAAAAGGAACACTGAAGCTTTCTTT.

Only a few counts were recorded for this clonotype. This chain connects TRBV28 to TRBJ2-3; 10 nucleotides agree with TRBD2. Germline V CDR1 and CDR2: MDHEN, SYDVKM. The CDR3 is 15 residues long. Losses at the gene ends were 5 bases for V and 4 bases for J; bases not matched to a gene: 6. CDR3 nucleotide sequence: TGTGCCAGCAGTCGGAGCGGGGGGGAGGCAGATACGCAGTATTTT. It yields the protein CASSRSGGEADTQYF.